The source of this T cell receptor (beta chain) is a study of beta chain features in type 1 diabetes. Germline CDR1 SEHNR, CDR2 FQNEAQ (reference sequence). Trimming pared 4 bases from V and 9 bases from J, leaving 10 bases between. CDR3 length: 12 residues. Whole-study results and caveats: Junctions at VDJ sites from type 1 diabetes patients had fewer insertions and more deletions.

Reverse transcribing all isolated RNA meant expressed TCRB transcripts were sequenced. Using immunoSEQ multiplex PCR, the repertoire was profiled, and TCRdb retains in-frame clones only, with some absent. The sample contains fewer than 400,000 clones, 6.5% to 10% of which appear only once. With respect to this clone: Its target is unknown.

The sequence derives from a woman younger than 35 in good health. Sequencing used central memory CD4+ T cells from blood. The chain couples TRBV7-9 to TRBJ2-1; the D gene could be TRBD1 or TRBD2 (6 bases each). As DNA, the CDR3 is TGTGCCAGCAGCTCCGGGGGCTTTGAGCAGTTCTTC. Protein: CASSSGGFEQFF.